This T cell receptor (beta chain) was sequenced for a study of breast tumors, draining lymph nodes, adjacent tissues. TCRdb independently ran MiXCR on the multiplex PCR reads; one entry per CDR3 protein. The sample gives approximately 89,000 distinct CDR3 sequences, more than 25% of which show up once; 8.1% is in the top ten. The lymph nodes were axillary draining lymph nodes from breast cancer patients. This clonotype came up many times. As yet, its antigen is unknown. The CDR3 is made up of 15 amino acids. Trimming took 3 bases from V and 6 from J, leaving 16 bases between them. Study outcomes and limitations: Tumors had less TCR diversity than lymph nodes, more than nontumor tissue. Data fit most tumor T cells coming from lymph node, expanding in tumor.

The clonotype was recovered from a female donor with breast cancer. Some clones in this sample may be carry-over from other donors' samples. V is TRBV12-3 or TRBV12-4 and J is TRBJ2-3; D gene uncertain. The sample was axillary lymph node tissue. CDR3 DNA: TGTGCCAGCAGTTTCCCGGTCGGGCCCGGCGATACGCAGTATTTT. Protein product: CASSFPVGPGDTQYF.